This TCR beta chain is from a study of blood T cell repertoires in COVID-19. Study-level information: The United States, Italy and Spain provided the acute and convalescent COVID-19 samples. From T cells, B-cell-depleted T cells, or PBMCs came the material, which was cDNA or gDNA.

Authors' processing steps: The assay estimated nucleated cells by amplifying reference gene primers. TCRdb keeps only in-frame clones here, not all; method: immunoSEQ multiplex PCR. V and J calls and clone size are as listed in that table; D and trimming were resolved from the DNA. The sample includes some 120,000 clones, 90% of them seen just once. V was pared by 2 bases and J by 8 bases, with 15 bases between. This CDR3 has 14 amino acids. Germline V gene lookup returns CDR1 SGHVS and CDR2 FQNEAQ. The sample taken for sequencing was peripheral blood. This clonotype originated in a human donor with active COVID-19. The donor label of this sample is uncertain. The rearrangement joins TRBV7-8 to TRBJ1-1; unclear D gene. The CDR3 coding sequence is TGTGCCAGCAGCTTATTCTCAGCGAGGTCAGAAGCTTTCTTT. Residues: CASSLFSARSEAFF.